This T cell receptor beta chain was retrieved from a study of Graves' ophthalmopathy and Graves' hyperthyroidism. Stable hyperthyroidism meant no progression to ophthalmopathy within 18 months of follow-up. Hyperthyroidism was new, under 2 months, in patients aged 18 to 65. Points from the study as a whole: Sensitivity reached 70.59% and specificity approximately 72% when the model predicted ophthalmopathy progression. From stable hyperthyroidism, ophthalmopathy was separated by a 13-signature model with just under 90% sensitivity and roughly 84% specificity.

Scientists amplified the TCR beta CDR3 regions from RNA transcripts. In the first round, RT-PCR was carried out with HTBI primers, and a multiplex PCR formed the second round. Each CDR3 protein gets one entry after TCRdb re-called the multiplex PCR reads with MiXCR. The sample carries hundreds of thousands of distinct CDR3 sequences, over 20% recorded once. Note on this clonotype: What it binds is unknown.

The CDR3 is 18 amino acids. Losses at the gene ends were 0 bases for V and 0 bases for J; bases not matched to a gene: 6. Germline CDR1 reads MNHNS; CDR2 reads SASEGT. This TCR came from a woman aged 18-30 years with stable Graves' hyperthyroidism. Some clones in this sample may be carry-over from other donors' samples. The chain links TRBV6-1 to TRBJ2-1; 9 nucleotides line up with TRBD2. The specimen was peripheral blood. CDR3 bases: TGTGCCAGCAGTGAAGCTAGCGGGGGCCAGAGCTCCTACAATGAGCAGTTCTTC. Translated: CASSEASGGQSSYNEQFF.